The entry below gives a single T cell receptor (beta chain) sequence along with its context. Antigen unknown. These data are taken from a study of STAT5B mutations in CD4+ large granular lymphocyte leukemia. Notes on the study in general: 8/27 top patient clones versus 2/35 control clones were TRBV06-family.

V was shortened by 4 bases and J by 9 bases, with 13 bases between the two germline ends. The CDR3 covers 13 residues. CDR1 is MRHNA and CDR2 is SNTAGT in the germline V gene. Assay used: immunoSEQ multiplex PCR; TCRdb lists only in-frame clones, some missing. The table lists around 34,000 clones, around four fifths of them singletons. The clonotype originates from a human donor in good health. V and J are TRBV6-4 and TRBJ2-1, with a tentative D call TRBD2 (6 bases). Sequences were obtained from CD4+ T cells from blood buffy coats. CDR3 bases: TGTGCCAGCAGTGGGGAGGAAATGGGTGAGCAGTTCTTC. Protein sequence: CASSGEEMGEQFF.